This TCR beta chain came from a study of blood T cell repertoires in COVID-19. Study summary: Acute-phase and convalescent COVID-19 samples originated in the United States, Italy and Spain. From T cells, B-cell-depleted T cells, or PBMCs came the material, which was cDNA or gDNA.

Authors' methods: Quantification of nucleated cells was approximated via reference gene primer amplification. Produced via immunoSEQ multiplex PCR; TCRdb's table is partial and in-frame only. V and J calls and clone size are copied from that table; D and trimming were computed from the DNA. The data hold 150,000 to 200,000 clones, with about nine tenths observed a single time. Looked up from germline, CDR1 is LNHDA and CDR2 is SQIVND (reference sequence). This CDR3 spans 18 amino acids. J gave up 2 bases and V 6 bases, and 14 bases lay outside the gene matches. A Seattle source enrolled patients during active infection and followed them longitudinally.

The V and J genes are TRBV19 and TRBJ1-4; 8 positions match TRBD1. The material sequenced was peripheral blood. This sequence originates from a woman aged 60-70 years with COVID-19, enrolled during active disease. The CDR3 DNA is TGTGCCAGTAGCGACCGCCGAGACAGGGGTATTACTAATGAAAAACTGTTTTTT. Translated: CASSDRRDRGITNEKLFF. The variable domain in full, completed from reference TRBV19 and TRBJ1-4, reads DGGITQSPKYLFRKEGQNVTLSCEQNLNHDAMYWYRQDPGQGLRLIYYSQIVNDFQKGDIAEGYSVSREKKESFPLTVTSAQKNPTAFYLCASSDRRDRGITNEKLFFGSGTQLSVL.